Below, 19 T cell receptor beta chains from the same sample are listed, as sequenced in a study of T cells expressing NK-cell markers. TCRdb re-called the 5' RACE reads and gives one entry per CDR3 protein, without DNA. The repertoire table contains fewer than 200,000 distinct CDR3 sequences. The specimen sequenced was blood T cells: a sorted CD56 or NKG2C T cell subset, CD4+ or CD8+ T cells, or bulk PBMC T cells (not recorded which). The receptors come from a woman aged 18-70 years in good health.

The rearrangement uses TRBV3-1 and TRBJ2-5; TCRdb's D call, TRBD1, is unchecked because there is no DNA. This CDR3 is 15 amino acids long. Germline-derived CDR1 and CDR2 are LGHDT and YNNKEL (reference sequence). This CDR3 is CASSQEPTGAETQYF.

V is TRBV12-3 or TRBV12-4 and J is TRBJ1-2. The CDR3 contains 11 residues. CDR3 protein: CASSLETSSTF.

The chain combines TRBV2 with TRBJ1-5; the D call from TCRdb, TRBD1, cannot be confirmed without DNA. Germline CDR1 and CDR2: SNHLY and FYNNEI. The CDR3 runs to 15 residues. The CDR3 is CASSDRGLGNQPQHF.

The V call is TRBV7-2, the J call TRBJ2-5. Germline lookup yields CDR1 SGHTA and CDR2 FQGNSA. The CDR3 contains 14 residues. This CDR3 is CASSLGPVQETQYF.

V usage is TRBV12-3 or TRBV12-4 and J usage is TRBJ2-7; checking the TCRdb D call of TRBD2 is not possible without DNA. CDR3 length: 15 residues. CDR3 loop: CASSLTSGGAHEQYF.

The chain has TRBV6-1 and TRBJ2-1; the D gene TCRdb calls, TRBD2, cannot be checked with no DNA. Germline V gene sequence: CDR1 MNHNS, CDR2 SASEGT. CDR3 length: 15 residues. CDR3 region: CASSSGTSGRGEQFF.

V usage is TRBV5-1 and J usage is TRBJ1-5; TCRdb's D call of TRBD1 is untestable without DNA. Germline V CDR1 and CDR2: SGHRS, YFSETQ. The CDR3 is 13 residues long. CDR3 loop: CASSSVPNQPQHF.

The V call is TRBV9, the J call TRBJ2-3; TCRdb selects TRBD2, and the lack of DNA leaves this call unchecked. The CDR3 runs to 16 residues. In germline, CDR1 is SGDLS, CDR2 YYNGEE. The CDR3 loop reads CASSVGGLATTDTQYF.

This chain uses TRBV14 with TRBJ2-1; TCRdb's D call of TRBD1 is untestable without DNA. The germline V gene encodes CDR1 SGHDN and CDR2 FVKESK. The CDR3 extends over 14 amino acids. The chain's CDR3 is CASSLPGNYNEQFF.

The chain has TRBV7-2 and TRBJ1-2; TCRdb names TRBD1, which stays unverified in the absence of DNA. In germline, CDR1 is SGHTA, CDR2 FQGNSA. The length of the CDR3 is 17 residues. The CDR3 region is CASSGWTGGPLNYGYTF.

V usage is TRBV29-1 and J usage is TRBJ1-2; lacking DNA, the TRBD1 call made by TCRdb goes unchecked. The germline V gene has CDR1 SQVTM and CDR2 ANQGSEA. The CDR3 is 13 residues long. The CDR3: CSVWTGGNYGYTF.

This rearrangement joins TRBV12-3 or TRBV12-4 to TRBJ1-2; TCRdb reports TRBD1, a call that lacks DNA to check it against. This CDR3 contains 15 residues. CDR3 loop: CASSYRRAANYGYTF.

V gene TRBV2 combines with J gene TRBJ2-1; the TCRdb call, TRBD1, lacks DNA for checking. Germline-derived CDR1 and CDR2 are SNHLY and FYNNEI. The CDR3 runs to 15 residues. The CDR3: CASSGGVQNYNEQFF.

The chain links TRBV6-1 to TRBJ1-1. The CDR3 contains 13 residues. Germline lookup yields CDR1 MNHNS and CDR2 SASEGT. CDR3 residues: CASPGYGFTEAFF.

The chain has TRBV28 and TRBJ1-2. CDR1 is MDHEN, CDR2 SYDVKM, per germline. The CDR3 contains 11 residues. This chain's CDR3 is CASSSRNGYTF.

The V and J genes are TRBV28 and TRBJ1-5; TCRdb proposes TRBD1, but this gene call is untestable without DNA. The CDR3 totals 15 residues. Looked up from germline, CDR1 is MDHEN and CDR2 is SYDVKM. The CDR3 region is CASSRTGGSNQPQHF.

The rearrangement links TRBV4-1 to TRBJ1-1. CDR3 length equals 15 residues. From germline, CDR1 is MGHRA and CDR2 YSYEKL. Here the CDR3 reads CASSHPDGSNTEAFF.

V usage is TRBV5-1 and J usage is TRBJ1-1; TCRdb's assignment of TRBD1 cannot be checked, as there is no DNA. The CDR3 spans 16 residues. Germline V gene lookup returns CDR1 SGHRS and CDR2 YFSETQ. The CDR3 spells CASRPTGVGMNTEAFF.

The chain couples TRBV5-1 to TRBJ2-1. The CDR3 is made up of 13 amino acids. The germline gives CDR1 SGHRS, CDR2 YFSETQ. CDR3 sequence reads: CATSSEVYNEQFF. Full variable domain (missing parts from reference TRBV5-1 and TRBJ2-1): KAGVTQTPRYLIKTRGQQVTLSCSPISGHRSVSWYQQTPGQGLQFLFEYFSETQRNKGNFPGRFSGRQFSNSRSEMNVSTLELGDSALYLCATSSEVYNEQFFGPGTRLTVL.